By frequency, the clone carrying this T cell receptor (beta chain) registers medium-sized (0.01 to 0.1%). The antigen remains undetermined. Per the germline V gene, CDR1 is SGHNT and CDR2 is YYREEE (reference sequence). CDR3 length equals 12 residues. TRB was amplified from around 0.25 ug of peripheral blood genomic DNA per sample. This record comes from a study of T cell clusters in autoimmune cytopenias. Study in general: TRB sequencing had a median about 55,000 reads and 2,000 to 2,500 distinct clonotypes per sample. Overall study results and limits: TRB repertoire shifts in secondary cytopenia and chronic lymphocytic leukemia mostly reflected lymphoma, not autoimmunity. Physiological T cell clusters of healthy donors were apparently absent in primary autoimmune cytopenia patients. The cluster-lack signature was not seen for secondary cytopenia versus chronic lymphocytic leukemia.

TRB was amplified by touch-down multiplex PCR, primer pools A and B combined. One entry per CDR3 protein, without DNA, is what TCRdb gives after re-calling the multiplex PCR reads. The sample's table shows approximately 1,000 distinct CDR3 sequences. The J gene is TRBJ1-1, the V gene TRBV5-4. The origin of this receptor is a human donor with an autoimmune cytopenia or autoimmune hepatitis (not recorded which). Sequenced material: peripheral blood. The CDR3 reads CASSWGWTEAFF.